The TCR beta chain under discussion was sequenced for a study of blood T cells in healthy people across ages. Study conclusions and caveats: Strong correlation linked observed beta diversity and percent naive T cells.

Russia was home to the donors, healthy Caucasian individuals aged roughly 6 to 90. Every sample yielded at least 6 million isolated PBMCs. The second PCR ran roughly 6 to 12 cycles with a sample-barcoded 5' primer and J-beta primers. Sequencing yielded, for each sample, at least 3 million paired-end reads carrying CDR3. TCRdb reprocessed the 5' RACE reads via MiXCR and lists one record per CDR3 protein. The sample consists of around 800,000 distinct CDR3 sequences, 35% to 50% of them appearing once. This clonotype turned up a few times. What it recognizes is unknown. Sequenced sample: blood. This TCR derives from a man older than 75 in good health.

The CDR3 spells CASSFRLAGGQIHDTQYF. Written as DNA, the CDR3 is TGTGCCAGCAGCTTCCGACTAGCGGGAGGGCAGATTCACGATACGCAGTATTTT. V and J are TRBV7-2 and TRBJ2-3, with 14 bases aligning to TRBD2. The length of the CDR3 is 18 residues. V lost 3 bases to trimming and J lost 6 bases; unmatched junction nucleotides: 11. CDR1 SGHTA and CDR2 FQGNSA come from the germline V gene.